This record concerns one TCR beta chain sequence. At one end the junction does not follow the germline gene, possibly because of a read error. This CDR3 is built from 14 residues. CDR1 SSHAT and CDR2 FNYEAQ come from the germline V gene (reference sequence). This specimen comes from a study of CD8+CD57+ T cells in acquired aplastic anemia. Before being chosen for sequencing, patients had shown CD8+CD57+ cell expansion by flow cytometry. The study profiled TCR beta VDJ and CDR3 using genomic DNA as template. From the reads, TCRdb called clonotypes with MiXCR, one entry per CDR3 protein. The table includes about 160,000 distinct CDR3 sequences, around 75% detected once.

The receptor comes from a human donor with aplastic anemia. The chain is built from TRBV7-7 and TRBJ2-7; weak D call: TRBD2 (5 bases). The sequencing input was sorted CD4+, CD8+, or CD8+CD57+ T cells (not recorded which) from PBMCs. The CDR3 spells CASSPAGISYEQYF. CDR3 nucleotides: TGCGCTAGCAGCCCCGCCGGGATTTCCTACGAGCAGTACTTC.